This TCR beta chain was sequenced for a study of post-analysis software for immune sequencing data. Trimming removed 7 bases from V and 0 bases from J, with 14 bases in between. The germline V gene encodes CDR1 MNHNY and CDR2 SVGAGI (reference sequence). The CDR3 has 15 residues. Worth noting for this clonotype: Its antigen remains unidentified.

Study results and caveats: Patients carried roughly 5 TRBV segments more frequently than controls did, and TRBV5-6, TRBV5-1 and TRBV20-1 were among them.

Incorporated into the TCR beta cDNA libraries were unique molecular identifiers, which served to reduce PCR and sequencing biases. With about 0.95 to 10 million T cells as the source, some 500,000 cDNA molecules resulted. TCRdb analysed the PCR reads with MiXCR anew, one entry per CDR3 protein. The sample lists some 800,000 distinct CDR3 sequences, 46% occurring once. What was sequenced was blood. The V and J genes are TRBV6-6 and TRBJ2-3; tentatively, D is TRBD2 (6 bases). This receptor was identified in a girl aged 5-17 years with multiple sclerosis. The DNA of the CDR3 is TGTGCCAGCATCAAACGGGGGACTAGCACAGATACGCAGTATTTT. It translates to CASIKRGTSTDTQYF.